This TCR beta chain appears in the sequencing data of a study of blood T cell repertoires in COVID-19 (dated by TCRdb to 2018 to 2020). The study in broad terms: Collaborator samples came from the United States, Italy and Spain and covered acute and convalescent phases of COVID-19. The material from the prospective study consisted of cDNA or gDNA derived from T cells, B-cell-depleted T cells, or PBMCs. The repertoires were made available in a free public database intended to serve as a resource for research on the immune response to SARS-CoV-2. A de-identified subject ID, COVID-19 status, age in years and sex were almost always included in the sample metadata. Where available, HLA class I and class II types were taken from metadata supplied by the sample provider and were not determined by assay-based typing. The samples were drawn from the first 160 participants of the ongoing ImmuneRACE study and from 1,200 or so subjects provided by 6 global collaborators. Subjects who had been exposed to COVID-19, were actively infected with it, or had recovered from it provided the deeply sampled blood TCRbeta repertoires that made up the dataset. Beyond this particular receptor, the publication reports: The quantity of clinical and demographic metadata differed by source and by participant and was supplied without curation.

Worth noting for this clone: Its antigen has not been determined. No base quality information exists; no much larger clone differs at one position.

TCRbeta CDR3 regions were amplified from genomic DNA using the immunoSEQ Assay, a bias-controlled multiplex PCR. The authors' pipeline ran thus. The number of nucleated cells in each sample was estimated by amplification of reference gene primers within the assay. To quantify the absolute abundance of each unique TCRbeta CDR3 rearrangement, sequence reads were collapsed and filtered. For each sample, productive Simpson clonality was calculated as the square root of Simpson's diversity index over productive rearrangements. TCRdb re-hosts the immuneACCESS table, in-frame sequences only. Its copies lack some clones; in the studies checked, an unresolved V gene accounts for under half of them, and the cause for the rest is not known. Clone size and the V and J calls come from that table; the DNA yielded D and trimming. The sample table holds about 200,000 clones, of which 70% to 90% were seen once. The top ten clones comprise less than 0.75% of the sample.

Trimming takes 6 bases off V and 4 bases off J; junction bases not matched to a gene: 8. The CDR3 runs 14 amino acids, cysteine and phenylalanine included. Left in the record is the CDR3 DNA by itself, 42 bases read in frame from the first base. The germline V gene (reference sequence) specifies MNHEY as CDR1 and SMNVEV as CDR2. Each collaborating institution followed its own protocols to collect whole blood in K2EDTA tubes. For TCRbeta analysis, collaborators shipped samples as frozen whole blood, isolated PBMCs, or DNA extracted from either of those sample types. The chain is assembled from TRBV27 and TRBJ1-1, with 7 bases aligning to TRBD1. The sequencing sample was made of peripheral blood. The TCR sequence derives from a man aged 35-49 years with acute or convalescent COVID-19. CDR3 reads: CASRQDRTGTEAFF. The DNA sequence is given as TGTGCCAGCAGACAAGACAGGACAGGCACTGAAGCTTTCTTT.